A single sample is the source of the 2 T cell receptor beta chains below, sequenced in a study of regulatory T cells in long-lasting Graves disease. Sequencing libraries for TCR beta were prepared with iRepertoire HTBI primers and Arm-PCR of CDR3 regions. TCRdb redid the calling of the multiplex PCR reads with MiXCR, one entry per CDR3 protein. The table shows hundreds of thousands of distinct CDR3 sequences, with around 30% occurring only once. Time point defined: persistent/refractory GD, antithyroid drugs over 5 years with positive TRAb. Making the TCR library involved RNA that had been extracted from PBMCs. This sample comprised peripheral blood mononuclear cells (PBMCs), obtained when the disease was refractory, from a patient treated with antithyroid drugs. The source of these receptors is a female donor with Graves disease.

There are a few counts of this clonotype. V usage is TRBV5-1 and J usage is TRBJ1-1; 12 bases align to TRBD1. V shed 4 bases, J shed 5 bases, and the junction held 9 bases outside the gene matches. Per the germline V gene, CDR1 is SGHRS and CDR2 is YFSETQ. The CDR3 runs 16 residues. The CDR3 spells CASSRLGGQGATEAFF. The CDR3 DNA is TGCGCCAGCAGCCGCCTCGGGGGACAGGGGGCAACTGAAGCTTTCTTT.

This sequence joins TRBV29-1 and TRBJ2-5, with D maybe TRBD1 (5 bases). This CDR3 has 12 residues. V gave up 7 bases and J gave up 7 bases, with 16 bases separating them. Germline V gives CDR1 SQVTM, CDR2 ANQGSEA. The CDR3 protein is CSAPLTATTQYF. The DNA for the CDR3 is TGCAGCGCTCCTCTGACAGCCACGACCCAGTACTTC.